This section outlines one T cell receptor beta chain sequence together with its context. Its specificity is unknown. Other DNA sequences within the sample encode an identical CDR3. Healthy HIV-negative adults with no recent acute infections or vaccinations were recruited as donors. CD4+ cells underwent separation, giving CD45RA+ naive and CD45RA-negative memory subsets. Trimming cost V 6 bases and J 1 base; bases outside gene matches: 12. The V gene's germline CDR1 is SQVTM and CDR2 ANQGSEA. CDR3 length equals 17 residues. The source of the sample is a study of shared clonotypes between healthy human individuals. Sequenced by immunoSEQ multiplex PCR; TCRdb stores in-frame clones only, minus some. The sample lists around 1,000,000 clones; around three quarters were seen once. Study-wide results and caveats: Few donors limited the genetic and exposure-history diversity represented.

Material for sequencing was memory CD4+ T cells from PBMCs. Subset specified: CD45RA-negative fraction. This chain links TRBV29-1 with TRBJ2-3; 11 nucleotides match TRBD2. This TCR was recovered from a man younger than 35 in good health. Some clones in this sample may be carry-over from other donors' samples. The CDR3 bases are TGCAGCGTCGAATGGCTAGCGGGAGGTCACGGCACAGATACGCAGTATTTT. This encodes CSVEWLAGGHGTDTQYF.